This is a list of T cell receptor beta chains from one sample in a study of regulatory T cells in long-lasting Graves disease. In TCRdb, the multiplex PCR reads were re-called with MiXCR into one record per CDR3 protein. The table lists under 450,000 distinct CDR3 sequences, less than 30% of them singletons. Here the sequenced sample was peripheral blood mononuclear cells (PBMCs), taken when the disease was refractory, from a patient treated with antithyroid drugs. The receptors here all came from a woman aged 40 to 50 with Graves disease. Both conserved end residues are part of each CDR3. D genes are given only for firm matches. Not all rows give a size; the values are once, few, many and, for expanded clones, a class.

len	v_gene	j_gene	abundance	d_gene	CDR3nt	CDR3aa
14	TRBV28	TRBJ2-7	-	-	TGTGCCAGCAGTAGACCGTCTTCCTACTACGAGCAGTACTTC	CASSRPSSYYEQYF
16	TRBV28	TRBJ1-2	once	TRBD1	TGTGCCAGCAGTTTAGGGGGGACAGGGGGCGCCTATGGCTACACCTTC	CASSLGGTGGAYGYTF
15	TRBV9	TRBJ2-7	few	TRBD1	TGTGCCAGCAGCCACACCAGGACAGGGGGCTACGAGCAGTACTTC	CASSHTRTGGYEQYF
13	TRBV10-3	TRBJ2-5	-	-	TGTGCCATCAGTGAGTCGGTACCAGAGACCCAGTACTTC	CAISESVPETQYF
15	TRBV20-1	TRBJ1-2	-	TRBD1	TGCAGTGCCCATAACCCCCGACAGGGGGCATATGGCTACACCTTC	CSAHNPRQGAYGYTF
15	TRBV6-5	TRBJ2-3	-	-	TGTGCCAGCAGTTACAGGGCGAGTTTCACAGATACGCAGTATTTT	CASSYRASFTDTQYF
14	TRBV2	TRBJ2-5	many	-	TGTGCCAGCAGTGGATCCATTCATTGGGAGACCCAGTACTTC	CASSGSIHWETQYF
15	TRBV2	TRBJ2-5	many	TRBD1	TGTGCCAGCAGATACAGGGGAACTGGGTGGGAGACCCAGTACTTC	CASRYRGTGWETQYF
15	TRBV3-1	TRBJ1-5	few	TRBD1	TGTGCCAGCAGCCAAGGCTGGACAGGGTATCAGCCCCAGCATTTT	CASSQGWTGYQPQHF
17	TRBV7-3	TRBJ2-2	-	TRBD1	TGTGCCAGCAGCTTAGACAGGGATTCCGCGAACACCGAGGAGCTGTTTTTT	CASSLDRDSANTEELFF
14	TRBV11-1	TRBJ2-5	many	-	TGTGCCAGCGAGCTTTATCGGGGTCAAGAGACCCAGTACTTC	CASELYRGQETQYF
15	TRBV20-1	TRBJ2-7	few	TRBD1	TGCAGTGCTAGAAAGGGAGGACAGGGGGCCGATGAGCAGTACTTC	CSARKGGQGADEQYF
15	TRBV11-2	TRBJ1-3	-	-	TGTGCCAGCAGCTCGCTGGCAGTTTCTGGAAACACCATATATTTT	CASSSLAVSGNTIYF
13	TRBV9	TRBJ1-2	few	-	TGTGCCAGTACCGGGACCGCCGCTTTTGGCTACACCTTC	CASTGTAAFGYTF
15	TRBV2	TRBJ2-5	many	-	TGTGCCAGCAGCCCGACCGGCACTAGTTTGGAGACCCAGTACTTC	CASSPTGTSLETQYF
15	TRBV20-1	TRBJ2-7	-	-	TGCAGTGCTAGTCATCCCTCCCGGGGAACCTACGAGCAGTACTTC	CSASHPSRGTYEQYF
13	TRBV28	TRBJ2-5	many	-	TGTGCCAGCAGCATACAGGGTATGGAGACCCAGTACTTC	CASSIQGMETQYF
12	TRBV29-1	TRBJ1-1	few	-	TGCAGCGTTGAAGACGCCCATGCTGAAGCTTTCTTT	CSVEDAHAEAFF
11	TRBV25-1	TRBJ2-7	few	-	TGTGCCAGCAGACCCCCTGACGAGCAGTACTTC	CASRPPDEQYF
14	TRBV11-2	TRBJ2-7	few	-	TGTGCCAGCAGCTCCTTTGACCGCCCCGACGAGCAGTACTTC	CASSSFDRPDEQYF
15	TRBV12-3/TRBV12-4	TRBJ2-7	-	-	TGTGCCAGCAGCCAAGATCCCCAGAACCGCTACGAGCAGTACTTC	CASSQDPQNRYEQYF
19	TRBV11-1	TRBJ2-7	many	TRBD1	TGTGCCAGCAGCCGTCATGGGGGGACAGGAGGAAGGTTAGTCTACGAGCAGTACTTC	CASSRHGGTGGRLVYEQYF
12	TRBV6-1	TRBJ2-7	many	-	TGTGCCAGCAACCTTATCGGTTACGAGCAGTACTTC	CASNLIGYEQYF
14	TRBV6-1	TRBJ1-5	-	-	TGTGCCAGCAGTGCCGGGGTAAGCAATCAGCCCCAGCATTTT	CASSAGVSNQPQHF
13	TRBV3-1	TRBJ1-1	-	-	TGTGCCAGCAGCCAGCTTAAGGACACCGAAGCTTTCTTT	CASSQLKDTEAFF
16	TRBV11-2	TRBJ2-5	many	TRBD2	TGTGCCAGCAGCCCCTGGCTGGGGGGGAGTCAAGAGACCCAGTACTTC	CASSPWLGGSQETQYF
14	TRBV28	TRBJ2-5	many	-	TGTGCCAGCGCCCTGGACAGCTATCAAGAGACCCAGTACTTC	CASALDSYQETQYF
13	TRBV27	TRBJ2-2	-	-	TGTGCCAGCAGTTTATCGTTGAGCGGGGAGCTGTTTTTT	CASSLSLSGELFF
13	TRBV20-1	TRBJ1-4	many	TRBD1	TGCAGTGCTAGTGGGACAGGGATCGAAAAACTGTTTTTT	CSASGTGIEKLFF
12	TRBV5-1	TRBJ2-7	many	-	TGCGCCAGCAGCCAAGACTTCTACGAGCAGTACTTC	CASSQDFYEQYF
16	TRBV5-1	TRBJ1-1	few	-	TGCGCCAGTGACAAGGGGACGGGAAACATGAACACTGAAGCTTTCTTT	CASDKGTGNMNTEAFF
15	TRBV6-1	TRBJ2-7	many	-	TGTGCCAGCAGCGAGGACCCACAGATATCCTACGAGCAGTACTTC	CASSEDPQISYEQYF
15	TRBV28	TRBJ1-2	-	TRBD1	TGTGCCAGCACCTATAACTGGGGACAGAACTATGGCTACACCTTC	CASTYNWGQNYGYTF
14	TRBV28	TRBJ2-1	few	-	TGTGCCAGCAGTTTCGGTTCAGCCAAAAATGAGCAGTTCTTC	CASSFGSAKNEQFF
18	TRBV6-1	TRBJ2-7	few	TRBD2	TGTGCCAGCAGAAGAGGGGGGCCGGGACTAGCGGGAGGGTACGAGCAGTGCTTC	CASRRGGPGLAGGYEQCF
12	TRBV6-2/TRBV6-3	TRBJ2-5	-	-	TGTGCCAGCCTTCAGGGCCCGGGAGCCCAGTACTTC	CASLQGPGAQYF
14	TRBV4-1	TRBJ2-5	-	-	TGCGCCAGCAGCCAAGTCTCGAAGCGAGAGACCCAGTACTTC	CASSQVSKRETQYF
15	TRBV28	TRBJ1-4	many	TRBD1	TGTGCCAGCAGCCCCTGGGACAGTGGGGATGAAAAACTGTTTTTT	CASSPWDSGDEKLFF
16	TRBV7-9	TRBJ1-4	-	TRBD1	TGTGCCAGCAGCCGTGGACAGGGTTCTGTGGATGAAAAACTGTTTTTT	CASSRGQGSVDEKLFF
14	TRBV28	TRBJ2-2	many	TRBD1	TGTGCCAGCAGTTTAGGACAGGGAACCGGGGAGCTGTTTTTT	CASSLGQGTGELFF
15	TRBV9	TRBJ1-4	-	TRBD1	TGTGCCAGCAGCGTAGCGGGGACAGTTAATGAAAAACTGTTTTTT	CASSVAGTVNEKLFF
15	TRBV6-1	TRBJ1-1	many	-	TGTGCCAGCAGAGTATACAGGGCCGTGAACACTGAAGCTTTCTTT	CASRVYRAVNTEAFF
15	TRBV7-3	TRBJ1-1	many	-	TGTGCCAGCAGCCCCTCCCCAGGGAGGAACACTGAAGCTTTCTTT	CASSPSPGRNTEAFF
15	TRBV5-1	TRBJ2-5	few	-	TGCGCCAGCAGCTTCGGGCAGGCAATACAAGAGACCCAGTACTTC	CASSFGQAIQETQYF
18	TRBV11-2	TRBJ2-1	-	TRBD2	TGTGCCAGCAGCTTAGAGCTAGCGGGAGGGCCGGGCTACAATGAGCAGTTCTTC	CASSLELAGGPGYNEQFF
17	TRBV11-2	TRBJ2-1	-	TRBD2	TGTGCCAGCAGCTTAAGACTAGCGGGAGGGCCGTACAATGAGCAGTTCTTC	CASSLRLAGGPYNEQFF
16	TRBV2	TRBJ2-2	-	-	TGTGCCAGCAGGAAGGGTTCTGTCAGGGACACCGGGGAGCTGTTTTTT	CASRKGSVRDTGELFF
16	TRBV6-5	TRBJ1-2	-	-	TGTGCCAGCAGTTATTTTTTGAGCGGGGGACGCTATGGCTACACCTTC	CASSYFLSGGRYGYTF
16	TRBV7-9	TRBJ2-1	-	TRBD2	TGTGCCAGCAGCACCGGGACTAGCGACTCCTACAATGAGCAGTTCTTC	CASSTGTSDSYNEQFF
14	TRBV11-2	TRBJ2-5	-	-	TGTGCCAGCAGCTTAGAGGCTAGCCAAGAGACCCAGTACTTC	CASSLEASQETQYF
16	TRBV5-1	TRBJ2-7	-	-	TGCGCCAGCAGTCCGCTAAAGGACTTCCTCCTCTACGAGCAGTACTTC	CASSPLKDFLLYEQYF
17	TRBV27	TRBJ2-5	-	TRBD1	TGTGCCAGCAGAACTCTTAGGGGACAGGGCAACGAGGAGACCCAGTACTTC	CASRTLRGQGNEETQYF
14	TRBV12-3/TRBV12-4	TRBJ2-7	-	TRBD2	TGTGCCAGCAGTTTACTGACTAGCTCCCACGAGCAGTGCTTC	CASSLLTSSHEQCF
14	TRBV12-3/TRBV12-4	TRBJ1-1	many	-	TGTGCCAGCAGTTTAGTTGGACCGGTCACTGAAGCTTTCTTT	CASSLVGPVTEAFF
17	TRBV7-9	TRBJ2-2	-	TRBD1	TGTGCCAGCAGCCCCGGACAGGGGCCCCCGAACACCGGGGAGCTGTTTTTT	CASSPGQGPPNTGELFF
17	TRBV27	TRBJ2-5	many	TRBD2	TGTGCCAGCATAAAAACGGGAAGCGGGAGGGCATCCGAGACCCAGTACTTC	CASIKTGSGRASETQYF
13	TRBV29-1	TRBJ2-7	many	-	TGCAGCGTTGAGGGGACTCCCCCCTACGAGCAGTACTTC	CSVEGTPPYEQYF